The clone carrying this T cell receptor beta chain was seen a handful of times. The antigen remains unidentified. Purity exceeding 95% was reached by all sorted populations. The CDR3 totals 16 residues. V was cut by 4 bases and J by 1 base, with 16 bases left in between. Per the germline V gene, CDR1 is SGHRS and CDR2 is YFSETQ. These data are taken from a study of beta chain features in type 1 diabetes. The sequenced template was cDNA made from the entire isolated RNA. Sequenced by immunoSEQ multiplex PCR; TCRdb stores in-frame clones only, minus some. The data hold 130,000 or so clones, with around a tenth observed a single time. Whole-study findings and limits: A moderate, significant TCRB CDR3 shortening appeared in type 1 diabetes across four CD4+ subsets. Researchers reported that naive, central memory and Treg TCRB repertoires appeared more similar in patients than in healthy donors. VDJ junctions from type 1 diabetes patients carried fewer insertions and larger deletions.

This sequence joins TRBV5-1 and TRBJ2-3; D is undetermined. Material: central memory CD4+ T cells from blood. The TCR sequence derives from a woman between 40 and 50 years old in good health. The CDR3 DNA reads TGCGCCAGCAGCCCGGAGCTAGTTCGCGGCACAGATACGCAGTATTTT. Residues: CASSPELVRGTDTQYF. Full variable domain (missing parts from reference TRBV5-1 and TRBJ2-3): KAGVTQTPRYLIKTRGQQVTLSCSPISGHRSVSWYQQTPGQGLQFLFEYFSETQRNKGNFPGRFSGRQFSNSRSEMNVSTLELGDSALYLCASSPELVRGTDTQYFGPGTRLTVL.